This TCR beta chain was identified in a study of shared clonotypes between healthy human individuals. This table comes from immunoSEQ multiplex PCR, and its TCRdb copy is limited to in-frame clones, with some not included. Of about 2.5 million clones in the sample, 80% to 95% were seen once. Germline CDR1 KGHSH, CDR2 LQKENI. J gave up 2 bases and V 1 base, and 2 bases lay outside the gene matches. The CDR3 consists of 16 residues. This receptor was identified in a man aged 18 to 35 in good health. Some clones in this sample may be carry-over from other donors' samples. The rearrangement uses TRBV18 and TRBJ2-6; 7 bases match TRBD2. The specimen sequenced was naive CD4+ T cells from PBMCs. As for subset: CD45RA+ positively selected. Here the CDR3 DNA reads TGTGCCAGCTCACCACAAAGCGGGACTGGGGCCAACGTCCTGACTTTC. Protein product: CASSPQSGTGANVLTF.